These 12 T cell receptor beta chains came from one sample sequenced in a study of response to subunit inactivated influenza vaccine. TCRdb re-analysed the RT-PCR reads in MiXCR, keeping a single row per CDR3 protein. The sample has roughly 700,000 distinct CDR3 sequences, about 14% seen once. Sequences were derived from PBMCs from blood, sampled around 14 days before vaccination. These receptors came from a man aged 45-65 years who received an inactivated influenza vaccine.

This clonotype was observed a handful of times. The V gene is TRBV28, the J gene TRBJ1-6; D gene uncertain. The CDR3 covers 14 residues. V was cut by 2 bases and J by 9 bases, with 11 bases left in between. Germline V CDR1 and CDR2: MDHEN, SYDVKM. The CDR3 DNA reads as TGTGCCAGCAGTTTAGAGAACAGACTTTCACCCCTCCACTTT. The encoded protein is CASSLENRLSPLHF.

This clonotype showed up just a few times. The gene calls are TRBV27 and TRBJ2-3; a weak D match, TRBD2 (6 bases). Trimming removed 1 base from V and 1 base from J, with 9 bases in between. This CDR3 contains 15 residues. CDR1 and CDR2 (germline): MNHEY, SMNVEV (reference sequence). CDR3 DNA sequence: TGTGCCAGCAGTTTATGGCTAGCGCGCACAGATACGCAGTATTTT. Its protein is CASSLWLARTDTQYF.

In this sample, this clonotype turned up many times. The chain links TRBV7-3 to TRBJ2-3; 13 nucleotides align to TRBD2. Losses at the gene ends were 2 bases for V and 5 bases for J; bases not matched to a gene: 4. From germline, CDR1 is SGHTA and CDR2 FQGTGA. The CDR3 is 16 residues long. The CDR3 reads CASSLGLAGVVDTQYF. In nucleotides, the CDR3 is TGTGCCAGCAGCTTAGGACTAGCGGGAGTTGTAGATACGCAGTATTTT.

The chain links TRBV5-1 to TRBJ2-2, with a tentative D call TRBD2 (6 bases). The V and J ends lost 4 bases and 3 bases respectively, with 13 bases between them. The CDR3 contains 15 residues. Germline V gene lookup returns CDR1 SGHRS and CDR2 YFSETQ. This chain's CDR3 is CASSLEGSHTGELFF. For the CDR3, the DNA is TGCGCCAGCAGCCTGGAGGGGTCGCACACCGGGGAGCTGTTTTTT. Combining the CDR3 with reference TRBV5-1 and TRBJ2-2 gives the whole variable domain KAGVTQTPRYLIKTRGQQVTLSCSPISGHRSVSWYQQTPGQGLQFLFEYFSETQRNKGNFPGRFSGRQFSNSRSEMNVSTLELGDSALYLCASSLEGSHTGELFFGEGSRLTVL.

This clonotype was counted only a few times. The J gene is TRBJ2-7, the V gene TRBV10-3; D remains unclear. The CDR3 consists of 14 residues. Trimming pared 6 bases from V and 4 bases from J, leaving 16 bases between. The germline CDR1 and CDR2 sequences are ENHRY and SYGVKD. The CDR3 region has the DNA TGTGCCATCAGCGAAGCCTATTTCCCTTACGAGCAGTACTTC. Its translation is CAISEAYFPYEQYF.

In DNA form, the CDR3 reads TGTGCCAGCAGCCAAGACGGGCGTCAGGGACACTACGAGCAGTACTTC. Translation: CASSQDGRQGHYEQYF. V is TRBV4-2 and J is TRBJ2-7; maybe TRBD1 (6 bases). CDR3 length equals 16 residues. CDR1 LGHNA and CDR2 YNFKEQ come from the germline V gene. Trimming took 0 bases from V and 3 from J, leaving 15 bases between them.

The rearrangement joins TRBV20-1 to TRBJ1-1; possible D gene TRBD1, 5 bases. Germline-derived CDR1 and CDR2 are DFQATT and SNEGSKA (reference sequence). There are 18 residues in the CDR3. V dropped 0 bases and J dropped 5 bases, with 25 bases sitting between them. The CDR3 loop is CSARDPPPLWGGTTEAFF. The CDR3 DNA reads TGCAGTGCTAGAGATCCACCGCCCCTTTGGGGTGGGACTACTGAAGCTTTCTTT.

The chain combines TRBV20-1 with TRBJ1-1; no definite D call. The germline gives CDR1 DFQATT, CDR2 SNEGSKA (reference sequence). Trimming removed 3 bases from V and 0 bases from J, with 8 bases in between. The CDR3 spans 13 residues. DNA of the CDR3: TGCAGTGCTAGCCCCACAGTGAACACTGAAGCTTTCTTT. Encoded protein: CSASPTVNTEAFF.

The chain has TRBV9 and TRBJ2-7; 10 nucleotides agree with TRBD2. The CDR3 loop spans 15 amino acids. The junction had 2 bases not matched to a gene; V was cut back by 2 bases and J by 0 bases. Germline values: CDR1 SGDLS, CDR2 YYNGEE. CDR3 sequence (DNA): TGTGCCAGCAGCGTGTCTAGCGGGGGCTCCTACGAGCAGTACTTC. Translating gives CASSVSSGGSYEQYF. The complete variable domain, with remaining parts taken from reference TRBV9 and TRBJ2-7, reads DSGVTQTPKHLITATGQRVTLRCSPRSGDLSVYWYQQSLDQGLQFLIQYYNGEERAKGNILERFSAQQFPDLHSELNLSSLELGDSALYFCASSVSSGGSYEQYFGPGTRLTVT.

This clonotype was observed a handful of times. The genes are TRBV19 and TRBJ2-1, with 11 bases lining up with TRBD2. V trimming: 5 bases; J trimming: 3 bases; junction bases outside the gene matches: 3. The CDR3 spans 15 residues. The V gene's germline CDR1 is LNHDA and CDR2 SQIVND (reference sequence). CDR3 sequence (DNA): TGTGCCAGTAGTGGGGGACTAGCGGTCTACAATGAGCAGTTCTTC. Residues: CASSGGLAVYNEQFF.

This clonotype was detected ten times or more. The CDR3 spells CASRAQVDSYEQYF. The CDR3 nucleotides read TGTGCCAGCAGGGCACAGGTCGACTCCTACGAGCAGTACTTC. The rearrangement joins TRBV6-4 to TRBJ2-7; weak D call: TRBD1 (5 bases). Germline-derived CDR1 and CDR2 are MRHNA and SNTAGT. The CDR3 has 14 amino acids. V lost 6 bases to trimming and J lost 0 bases, with 12 bases between them.

The chain joins TRBV19 to TRBJ2-4, with D possibly called TRBD1 or TRBD2 (6 bases each). The CDR3 is 18 amino acids. Trimming took off 6 bases at V and 2 bases at J, with 23 bases between the two ends. Germline loops: CDR1 LNHDA, CDR2 SQIVND (reference sequence). The CDR3 reads CASSRRTGKTRTKNIQYF. CDR3 bases: TGTGCCAGTAGCCGCCGAACAGGGAAGACTAGGACCAAAAACATTCAGTACTTC.